This T cell receptor beta chain was captured by sequencing in a study of regulatory T cells in long-lasting Graves disease. Study context: Duration of antithyroid drug therapy among newly diagnosed Graves' patients was under 3 months.

Through Arm-PCR of CDR3 regions and iRepertoire HTBI primers, TCR beta libraries were built. MiXCR, applied by TCRdb to the multiplex PCR reads, yields one record per CDR3 protein. Seen here are around 400,000 distinct CDR3 sequences, approximately 12% observed once, and the top ten hold over 15%. The time point: newly diagnosed GD, antithyroid drugs for less than 3 months. PBMCs were the source of the RNA used for TCR sequencing. All patients originated from an endocrinology department located in Xi'an, China. Overall study findings and caveats: Persistent cases favored TRBV28, TRBJ1-2 and TRBJ2-5.

The sample holds many counts of this clonotype. Its antigen is still unknown. In germline, CDR1 is SGHVS, CDR2 FNYEAQ. The CDR3 contains 13 residues. V gave up 5 bases and J gave up 4 bases, with 12 bases separating them. Separately, the same data were catalogued under a study of T cells in Graves' hyperthyroidism and ophthalmopathy. Per that study: Most clonotypes expanded in the thyroid (above 0.001) were also present in blood.

This material consisted of peripheral blood mononuclear cells (PBMCs), taken at new diagnosis, from a patient treated with antithyroid drugs. The chain couples TRBV7-6 to TRBJ2-7, with D unclear. The receptor was isolated from a woman younger than 30 with Graves disease. As DNA, the CDR3 is TGTGCCAGCAGCGCCGTTGTAGGTTACGAGCAGTACTTC. Translated, it gives CASSAVVGYEQYF. Full variable domain (remainder filled in from reference TRBV7-6 and TRBJ2-7): GAGVSQSPRYKVTKRGQDVALRCDPISGHVSLYWYRQALGQGPEFLTYFNYEAQQDKSGLPNDRFSAERPEGSISTLTIQRTEQRDSAMYRCASSAVVGYEQYFGPGTRLTVT.